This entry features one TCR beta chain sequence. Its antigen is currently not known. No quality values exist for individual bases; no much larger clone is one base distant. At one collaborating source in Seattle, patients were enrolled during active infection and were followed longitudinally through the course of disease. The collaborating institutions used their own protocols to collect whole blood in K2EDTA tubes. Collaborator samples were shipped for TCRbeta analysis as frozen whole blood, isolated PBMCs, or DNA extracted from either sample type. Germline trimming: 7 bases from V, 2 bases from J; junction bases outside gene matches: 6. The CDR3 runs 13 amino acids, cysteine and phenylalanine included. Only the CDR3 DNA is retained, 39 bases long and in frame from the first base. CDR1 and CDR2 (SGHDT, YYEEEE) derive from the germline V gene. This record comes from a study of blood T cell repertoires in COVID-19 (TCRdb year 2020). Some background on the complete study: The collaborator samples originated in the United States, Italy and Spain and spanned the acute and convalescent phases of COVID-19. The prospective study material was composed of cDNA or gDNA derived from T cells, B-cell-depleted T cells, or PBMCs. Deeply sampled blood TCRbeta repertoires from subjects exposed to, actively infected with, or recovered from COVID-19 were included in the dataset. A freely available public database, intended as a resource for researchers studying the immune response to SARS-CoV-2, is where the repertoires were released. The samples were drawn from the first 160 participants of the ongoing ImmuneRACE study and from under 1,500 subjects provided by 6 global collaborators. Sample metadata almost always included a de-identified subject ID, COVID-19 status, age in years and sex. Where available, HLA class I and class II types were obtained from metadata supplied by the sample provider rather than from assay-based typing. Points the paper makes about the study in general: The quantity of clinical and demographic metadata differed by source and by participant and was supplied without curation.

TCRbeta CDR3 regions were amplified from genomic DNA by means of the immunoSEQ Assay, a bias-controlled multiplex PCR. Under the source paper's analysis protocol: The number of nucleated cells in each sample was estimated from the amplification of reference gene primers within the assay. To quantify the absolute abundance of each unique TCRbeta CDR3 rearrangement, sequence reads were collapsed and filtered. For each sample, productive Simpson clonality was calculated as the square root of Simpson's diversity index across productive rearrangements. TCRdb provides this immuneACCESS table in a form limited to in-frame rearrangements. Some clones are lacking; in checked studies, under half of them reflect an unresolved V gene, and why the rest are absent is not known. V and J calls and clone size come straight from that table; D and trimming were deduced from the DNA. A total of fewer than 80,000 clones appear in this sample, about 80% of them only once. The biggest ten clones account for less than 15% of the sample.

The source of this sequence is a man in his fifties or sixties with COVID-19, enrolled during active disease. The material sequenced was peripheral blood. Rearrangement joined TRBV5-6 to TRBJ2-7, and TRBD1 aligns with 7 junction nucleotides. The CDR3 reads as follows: CASGMDRTYEQYF. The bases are TGTGCCAGCGGAATGGACAGGACCTACGAGCAGTACTTC.